This entry is about one TCR beta chain. In its sample, this clonotype was seen a few times. This receptor's antigen is unknown. Qualities for individual bases were not recorded, and no much larger clone is one base off. This specimen comes from a study of T-cell memory formation after mild COVID-19 (dated by TCRdb to about 2021). Context from the whole study: TCR sequence clusters from the two donors were largely donor specific. In two donors, T-cell clones that expanded and contracted after mild COVID-19 were followed by sequencing TCRalpha and TCRbeta repertoires longitudinally. Two young, previously healthy adult volunteers, one female and one male, were included in the cohort.

Between the V and J ends, shortened by 0 bases and 8 bases respectively, the junction contains 13 bases. In the germline V gene (reference sequence), CDR1 corresponds to DFQATT and CDR2 to SNEGSKA. Including cysteine and phenylalanine, the CDR3 has 13 amino acids. This entry keeps only the CDR3 DNA: 39 bases, framed from base 1. Study-wide findings and limitations: Clones contracting from day 15 to 85 had balanced CD4/CD8 phenotypes, while a second wave expanding from day 15 to 37 was biased towards CD4+. SARS-CoV-2 specificity was not confirmed for the second-wave clones peaking on day 37. Some responding clones were detected in pre-infection memory, which suggested that pre-existing cross-reactive memory T cells had joined the SARS-CoV-2 response. Contracting CD4+ clones turned up mainly in the CM and EM memory subsets, whereas EMRA was where CD8+ clones were enriched. The study included only a couple of mild cases, and larger cohorts that include severe cases with pre-infection samples were judged to be necessary.

Data came from an Illumina NovaSeq 6000. cDNA libraries for TCRalpha and TCRbeta were prepared by 5'RACE using constant-segment primers, with sample barcodes and unique molecular identifiers added. RNA was extracted from every sample with Trizol reagent. The libraries were amplified in two PCR steps, and the second step added a second sample barcode and Illumina TruSeq adapters. Sequencing of the libraries was done on an Illumina NovaSeq, producing 2 x 150 bp paired-end reads. As for the authors' bioinformatics: The reads were demultiplexed and collapsed into UMI-guided consensus sequences using migec v1.2.7. Using mixcr v2.1.11, the UMI consensuses were aligned to TRA and TRB V and J templates and assembled into clonotypes. Clonotypes were classified as expanded or contracted when called significant by both edgeR and NoisET, with noise models trained on biological replicates. edgeR calls used a false discovery rate-adjusted p below 0.01 and a log2 fold-change threshold of 1. PCA with hierarchical clustering of max-normalized trajectories of the 1000 most abundant clonotypes was used as exploratory dynamics analysis. Each responding clone was given a CD4 or CD8 phenotype based on the CD4+ and CD8+ repertoires, which had been sequenced separately. TCRdb's own reprocessing of the public reads used fastp at Q25 and MiXCR and kept productive beta chains. For every CDR3 protein sequence, its rows merge into one entry that carries the most common genes and DNA. Clone size and V and J calls follow TCRdb, not the original study. This sample lists hundreds of thousands of distinct CDR3 sequences; 12% to 15% were detected once. The top ten clones comprise about 24% of the sample.

Ficoll-Paque density gradient centrifugation was the method used to isolate PBMCs. The sample was PBMCs or a T cell subset sorted from them (not recorded which). The rearrangement joined TRBV20-1 to TRBJ1-2; no D segment can be confidently identified. The receptor comes from a man younger than 30 who had mild COVID-19 (a few samples of this study predate the infection). The sample titles of this study are shuffled in the database, so cell type and time point are left out; the donor was told from shared clones. The DNA sequence follows: TGCAGTGCTAGAGACGCGGCGGGCGCCGGCTACACCTTC. Its amino acids are CSARDAAGAGYTF.